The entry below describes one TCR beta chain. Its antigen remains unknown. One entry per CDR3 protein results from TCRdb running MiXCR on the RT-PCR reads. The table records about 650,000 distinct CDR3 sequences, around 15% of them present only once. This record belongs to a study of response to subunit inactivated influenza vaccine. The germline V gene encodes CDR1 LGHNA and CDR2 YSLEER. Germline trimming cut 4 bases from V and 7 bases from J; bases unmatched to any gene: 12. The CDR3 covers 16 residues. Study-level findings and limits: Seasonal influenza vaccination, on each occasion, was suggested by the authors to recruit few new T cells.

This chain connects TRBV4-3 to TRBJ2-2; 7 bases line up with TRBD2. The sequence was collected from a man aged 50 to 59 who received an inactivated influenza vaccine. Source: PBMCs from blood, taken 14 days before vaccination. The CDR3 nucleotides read TGCGCCAGCAGCCGGAGTGTGGCGGGAGAGGTCGGGGAGCTGTTTTTT. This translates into CASSRSVAGEVGELFF.